Each of the 23 T cell receptor beta chains below was sequenced from the same sample in a study of radiotherapy plus CTLA-4 blockade in lung cancer. Libraries were prepared by immunoSEQ multiplex PCR; TCRdb keeps only in-frame clonotypes and omits some of them. The sample holds about 59,000 clones, approximately 65% seen once. Sequencing was performed on peripheral blood, taken from a patient treated with radiotherapy plus ipilimumab. Receptor source: a human donor with non-small cell lung cancer whose response to radiotherapy plus ipilimumab could not be evaluated.

The V and J genes are TRBV15 and TRBJ2-7; D is unclear. This CDR3 is 13 amino acids long. Germline assignment: CDR1 LNHNV and CDR2 YYDKDF (reference sequence). Trimming pared 0 bases from V and 2 bases from J, leaving 5 bases between. The CDR3 sequence: CATSRDAAYEQYF. The CDR3 DNA sequence: TGTGCCACCAGCAGAGATGCAGCCTACGAGCAGTACTTC.

This chain uses TRBV4-1 with TRBJ1-1, with 10 positions matching TRBD1. With 1 base clipped from V and 5 bases from J, the junction kept 7 bases outside the gene matches. This CDR3 has 16 amino acids. Germline CDR1 reads MGHRA; CDR2 reads YSYEKL. The CDR3 DNA is TGCGCCAGCAGCCAAGCTTTCGACAGGGGGCAAACTGAAGCTTTCTTT. Protein sequence: CASSQAFDRGQTEAFF.

The V gene is TRBV4-3, the J gene TRBJ2-2, with TRBD2 identical over 10 bases. The length of the CDR3 is 17 residues. V was pared by 5 bases and J by 5 bases, with 11 bases of the junction left unmatched. Germline CDR1 and CDR2: LGHNA and YSLEER. The CDR3 spells CASSNYPGTSDTGELFF. Here the CDR3 DNA reads TGCGCCAGCAGCAACTACCCCGGGACTAGCGATACCGGGGAGCTGTTTTTT.

The chain has TRBV30 and TRBJ1-2; D not resolved. Trimming pared 0 bases from V and 5 bases from J, leaving 7 bases between. The CDR3 covers 12 residues. The V gene's germline CDR1 is GTSNPN and CDR2 SVGIG (reference sequence). This CDR3 is CAWSVHTYGYTF. The DNA of the CDR3 is TGTGCCTGGAGTGTACACACGTATGGCTACACCTTC.

J is TRBJ2-1 and V is TRBV5-1, with 9 bases fitting TRBD2. V was pared by 0 bases and J by 4 bases, with 5 bases of the junction left unmatched. The germline gives CDR1 SGHRS, CDR2 YFSETQ. The length of the CDR3 is 16 residues. The CDR3 sequence: CASSLARLAGYNEQFF. In DNA, the CDR3 is TGCGCCAGCAGCTTGGCGCGGCTAGCGGGATACAATGAGCAGTTCTTC.

This chain links TRBV5-1 with TRBJ1-4; perhaps TRBD1 as D (6 bases). Germline V gene data show CDR1 as SGHRS and CDR2 as YFSETQ. Trimming pared 4 bases from V and 7 bases from J, leaving 14 bases between. This CDR3 contains 14 residues. CDR3 sequence: CASSQQGEAEKLFF. The CDR3 region has the DNA TGCGCCAGCAGCCAACAGGGTGAGGCTGAAAAACTGTTTTTT.

The chain employs TRBV5-1 and TRBJ1-2, with TRBD1 matching over 10 bases. With 4 bases clipped from V and 11 bases from J, the junction kept 5 bases outside the gene matches. Per germline, CDR1 SGHRS and CDR2 YFSETQ. CDR3 length equals 12 residues. This CDR3 reads CASSGDRGQYTF. The CDR3 DNA is TGCGCCAGCAGCGGGGACAGGGGTCAATACACCTTC.

This clone was recorded a few times. The V gene is TRBV6-6, the J gene TRBJ1-6; perhaps TRBD1 as D (5 bases). CDR1 is MNHNY and CDR2 is SVGAGI in the germline V gene (reference sequence). The CDR3 spans 15 residues. V was trimmed by 7 bases and J by 9 bases, leaving 19 bases between them. CDR3 protein: CASTPSGGVGSPLHF. The CDR3 DNA reads TGTGCCAGCACTCCCAGTGGGGGGGTTGGTTCACCCCTCCACTTT.

J is TRBJ2-5 and V is TRBV7-2, with 7 bases identical to TRBD2. V was clipped by 5 bases and J by 2 bases; unmatched bases: 8. This CDR3 is 15 amino acids long. Germline lookup yields CDR1 SGHTA and CDR2 FQGNSA. CDR3 region: CASSPQWGGQETQYF. The DNA for the CDR3 is TGTGCCAGCAGCCCACAATGGGGGGGGCAAGAGACCCAGTACTTC.

The chain couples TRBV27 to TRBJ1-1, with 7 bases lining up with TRBD1. Trimming took 5 bases from V and 8 from J; bases not matched to a gene: 11. The V gene's germline CDR1 is MNHEY and CDR2 SMNVEV (reference sequence). The CDR3 contains 14 residues. CDR3 bases: TGTGCCAGCAGTCCGGGGACAGCAAACAGAGAAGCTTTCTTT. Protein sequence: CASSPGTANREAFF.

V is TRBV10-2 and J is TRBJ2-7, with D uncertain. This CDR3 is built from 11 residues. Trimming shortened V by 4 bases and J by 3 bases, and 4 bases separated the two germline ends. CDR1 WSHSY and CDR2 SAAADI come from the germline V gene. This CDR3 is CASSGGYEQYF. The CDR3 nucleotides are TGCGCCAGCAGTGGCGGCTACGAGCAGTACTTC.

The chain joins TRBV18 to TRBJ1-1, with 7 bases fitting TRBD1. The V gene's germline CDR1 is KGHSH and CDR2 LQKENI. V was pared by 2 bases and J by 1 base, with 4 bases of the junction left unmatched. The CDR3 is made up of 15 amino acids. The DNA of the CDR3 is TGTGCCAGCTCACCAACAGGGGTCCCGAACACTGAAGCTTTCTTT. This encodes CASSPTGVPNTEAFF.

The CDR3 nucleotides are TGTGCCAGCAGCTTAGCGATGGTACTGGCTGAAGCTTTCTTT. This gives the protein CASSLAMVLAEAFF. The chain couples TRBV7-8 to TRBJ1-1, with unresolved D. Germline V lookup: CDR1 SGHVS, CDR2 FQNEAQ. The CDR3 runs 14 residues. Trimming removed 0 bases from V and 6 bases from J, with 11 bases in between.

The chain is built from TRBV28 and TRBJ2-1, with TRBD1 as a possible D gene (6 bases). V lost 6 bases and J 8 bases, leaving 17 bases between the germline ends. The germline CDR1 and CDR2 sequences are MDHEN and SYDVKM. CDR3 length: 14 amino acids. The CDR3 protein is CASSAWGQGDEQFF. In DNA, the CDR3 is TGTGCCAGCAGCGCTTGGGGGCAGGGCGATGAGCAGTTCTTC.

CDR3: CASSYQGGLFETQYF. In nucleotides, the CDR3 is TGTGCCAGCAGTTACCAGGGCGGTTTGTTCGAGACCCAGTACTTC. This chain connects TRBV6-6 to TRBJ2-5; maybe TRBD1 (5 bases). V lost 2 bases and J 5 bases, leaving 15 bases between the germline ends. CDR3 length: 15 residues. The germline CDR1 and CDR2 sequences are MNHNY and SVGAGI (reference sequence).

The V gene is TRBV7-8, the J gene TRBJ2-1; 12 bases match TRBD2. The germline gives CDR1 SGHVS, CDR2 FQNEAQ. Trimming at V came to 2 bases and at J to 7 bases, leaving 6 bases not matched to a gene. The length of the CDR3 is 16 residues. The CDR3 nucleotides read TGTGCCAGCAGCTTACTAGCGGGGGGGCCTCGGAATGAGCAGTTCTTC. Amino acids: CASSLLAGGPRNEQFF.

The chain employs TRBV4-3 and TRBJ2-1; D is ambiguous. The CDR3 is made up of 15 amino acids. Germline CDR1 reads LGHNA; CDR2 reads YSLEER. With 0 bases removed from V and 6 bases from J, the gap between germline ends came to 12 bases. CDR3 sequence (DNA): TGCGCCAGCAGCCAAGATAGAACAGACCTCAATGAGCAGTTCTTC. Amino acids: CASSQDRTDLNEQFF.

The chain couples TRBV2 to TRBJ2-1; perhaps TRBD2 as D (6 bases). This CDR3 is 14 amino acids long. With 5 bases removed from V and 8 bases from J, the gap between germline ends came to 16 bases. In germline, CDR1 is SNHLY, CDR2 FYNNEI. CDR3 residues: CASSQDRGTDEQFF. The CDR3 region has the DNA TGTGCCAGCAGTCAAGATCGGGGGACCGATGAGCAGTTCTTC. The variable domain in full, completed from reference TRBV2 and TRBJ2-1, reads EPEVTQTPSHQVTQMGQEVILRCVPISNHLYFYWYRQILGQKVEFLVSFYNNEISEKSEIFDDQFSVERPDGSNFTLKIRSTKLEDSAMYFCASSQDRGTDEQFFGPGTRLTVL.

The rearrangement joins TRBV7-9 to TRBJ1-1, with D possibly TRBD1 on 5 matching bases. This CDR3 is 14 amino acids long. Germline V CDR1 and CDR2: SEHNR, FQNEAQ (reference sequence). Trimming cost V 5 bases and J 6 bases, with 16 bases left between them. The CDR3 loop reads CASSPGVGEAEAFF. The CDR3 DNA reads TGTGCCAGCAGCCCGGGGGTCGGAGAGGCTGAAGCTTTCTTT.

The chain employs TRBV10-3 and TRBJ1-2; possibly TRBD1 for D (5 bases). The germline V and J ends were trimmed by 0 bases and 5 bases, with 13 bases remaining between them. The length of the CDR3 is 15 residues. Germline V gene data show CDR1 as ENHRY and CDR2 as SYGVKD. CDR3 nucleotide sequence: TGTGCCATCAGTGAGTCGCAGGGAAGGTTTTATGGCTACACCTTC. This sequence encodes CAISESQGRFYGYTF.

In its sample, this clone ranks as medium-sized (0.01 to 0.1%). The CDR3 here is CATSLGRDQPQHF. The CDR3 region has the DNA TGTGCCACTTCGTTGGGCCGAGATCAGCCCCAGCATTTT. The chain is built from TRBV19 and TRBJ1-5, with D unresolved. The CDR3 covers 13 residues. Trimming took 10 bases from V and 5 from J, leaving 15 bases between them. CDR1 LNHDA and CDR2 SQIVND come from the germline V gene (reference sequence).

V is TRBV10-3 and J is TRBJ2-2; D may be TRBD2 (6 bases). Trimming left V 1 base short and J 5 bases short, with 11 bases between. The length of the CDR3 is 15 residues. CDR1 is ENHRY, CDR2 SYGVKD, per germline. The CDR3, as DNA: TGTGCCATCAGTGAGTTCACAGGAGGGACCGGGGAGCTGTTTTTT. Translating gives CAISEFTGGTGELFF.

J is TRBJ2-7 and V is TRBV10-3, with 9 bases that match TRBD2. CDR3 length equals 16 residues. The V segment lost 2 bases and the J segment 3 bases; nucleotides outside the gene matches: 8. The germline V gene has CDR1 ENHRY and CDR2 SYGVKD. The CDR3 region is CAISEANGLASYEQYF. The CDR3 nucleotides are TGTGCCATCAGTGAGGCCAATGGACTAGCGAGCTACGAGCAGTACTTC.